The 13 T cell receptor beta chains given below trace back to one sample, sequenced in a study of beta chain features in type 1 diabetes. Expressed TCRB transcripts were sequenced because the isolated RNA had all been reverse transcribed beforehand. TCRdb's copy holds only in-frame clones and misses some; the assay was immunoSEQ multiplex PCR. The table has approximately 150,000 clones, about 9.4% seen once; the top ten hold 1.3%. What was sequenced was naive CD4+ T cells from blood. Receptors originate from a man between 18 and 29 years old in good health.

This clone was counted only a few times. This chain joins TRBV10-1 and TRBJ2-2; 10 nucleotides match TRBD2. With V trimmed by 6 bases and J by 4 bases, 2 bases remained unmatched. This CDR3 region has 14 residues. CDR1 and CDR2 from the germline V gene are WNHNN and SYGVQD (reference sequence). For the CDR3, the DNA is TGCGCCAGCAGCCTAGCGGGGGCCACCGGGGAGCTGTTTTTT. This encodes CASSLAGATGELFF.

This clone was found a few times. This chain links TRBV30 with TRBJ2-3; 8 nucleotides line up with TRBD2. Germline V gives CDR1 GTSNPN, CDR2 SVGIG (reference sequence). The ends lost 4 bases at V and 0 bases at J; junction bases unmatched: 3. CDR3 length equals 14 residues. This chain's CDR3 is CAWIGGGSTDTQYF. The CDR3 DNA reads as TGTGCCTGGATCGGGGGGGGGAGCACAGATACGCAGTATTTT.

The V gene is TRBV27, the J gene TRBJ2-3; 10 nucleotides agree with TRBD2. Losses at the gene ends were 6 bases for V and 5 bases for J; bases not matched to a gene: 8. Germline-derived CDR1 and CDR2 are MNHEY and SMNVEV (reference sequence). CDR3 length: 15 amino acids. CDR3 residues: CASRLLAGVQDTQYF. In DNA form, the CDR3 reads TGTGCCAGCAGGCTCCTAGCGGGGGTACAAGATACGCAGTATTTT.

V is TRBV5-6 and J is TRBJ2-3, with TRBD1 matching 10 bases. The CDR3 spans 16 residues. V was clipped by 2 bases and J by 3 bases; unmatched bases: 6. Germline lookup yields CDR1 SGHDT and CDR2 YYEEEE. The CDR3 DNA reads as TGTGCCAGCAGCTTAGGGACAGGGGTTTGGACAGATACGCAGTATTTT. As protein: CASSLGTGVWTDTQYF.

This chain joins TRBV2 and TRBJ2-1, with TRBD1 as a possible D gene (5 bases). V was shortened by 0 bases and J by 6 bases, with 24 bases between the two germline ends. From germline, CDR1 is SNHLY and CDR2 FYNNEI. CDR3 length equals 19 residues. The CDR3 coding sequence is TGTGCCAGCAGTGAAGCCCTTTGGGCCCGGCGTGATAGGGGCAATGAGCAGTTCTTC. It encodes CASSEALWARRDRGNEQFF.

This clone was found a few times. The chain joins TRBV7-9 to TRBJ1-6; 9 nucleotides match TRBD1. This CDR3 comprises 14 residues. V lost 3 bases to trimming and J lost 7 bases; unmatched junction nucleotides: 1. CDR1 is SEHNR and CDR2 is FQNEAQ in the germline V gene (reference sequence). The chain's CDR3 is CASSFGQGNSPLHF. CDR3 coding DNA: TGTGCCAGCAGCTTCGGACAGGGGAATTCACCCCTCCACTTT.

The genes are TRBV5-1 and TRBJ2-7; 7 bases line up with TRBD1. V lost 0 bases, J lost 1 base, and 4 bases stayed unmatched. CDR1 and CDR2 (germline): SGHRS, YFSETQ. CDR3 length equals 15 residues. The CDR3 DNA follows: TGCGCCAGCAGCTTGGTGGCAGGGGGTTCCTACGAGCAGTACTTC. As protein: CASSLVAGGSYEQYF.

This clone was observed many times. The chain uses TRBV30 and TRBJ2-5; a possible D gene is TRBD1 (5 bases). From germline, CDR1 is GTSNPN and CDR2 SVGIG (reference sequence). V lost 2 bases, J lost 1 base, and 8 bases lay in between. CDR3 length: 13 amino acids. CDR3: CAWSLTGQETQYF. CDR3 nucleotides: TGTGCCTGGAGTCTCACAGGCCAAGAGACCCAGTACTTC.

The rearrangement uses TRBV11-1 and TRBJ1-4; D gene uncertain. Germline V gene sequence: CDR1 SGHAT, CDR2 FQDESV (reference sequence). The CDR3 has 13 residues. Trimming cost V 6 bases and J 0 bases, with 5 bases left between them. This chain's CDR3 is CASRAATNEKLFF. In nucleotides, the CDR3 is TGTGCCAGCAGGGCCGCAACTAATGAAAAACTGTTTTTT.

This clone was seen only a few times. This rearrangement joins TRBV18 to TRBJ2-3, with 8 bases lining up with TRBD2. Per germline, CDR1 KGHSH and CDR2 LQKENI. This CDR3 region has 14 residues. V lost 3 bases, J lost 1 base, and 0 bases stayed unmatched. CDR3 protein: CASSPSGGTDTQYF. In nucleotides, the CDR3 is TGTGCCAGCTCACCTAGCGGGGGCACAGATACGCAGTATTTT.

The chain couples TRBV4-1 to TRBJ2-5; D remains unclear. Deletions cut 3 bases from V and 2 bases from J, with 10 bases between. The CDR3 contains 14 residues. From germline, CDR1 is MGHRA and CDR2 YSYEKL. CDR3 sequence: CASSQRSVQETQYF. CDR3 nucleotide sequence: TGCGCCAGCAGCCAGAGAAGCGTACAAGAGACCCAGTACTTC.

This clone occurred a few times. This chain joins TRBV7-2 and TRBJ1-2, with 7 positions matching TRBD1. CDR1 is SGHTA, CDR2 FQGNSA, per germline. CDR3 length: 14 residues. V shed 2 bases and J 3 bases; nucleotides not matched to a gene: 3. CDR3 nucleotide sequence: TGTGCCAGCAGCTTAAGGGGGCTCGACTATGGCTACACCTTC. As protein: CASSLRGLDYGYTF.

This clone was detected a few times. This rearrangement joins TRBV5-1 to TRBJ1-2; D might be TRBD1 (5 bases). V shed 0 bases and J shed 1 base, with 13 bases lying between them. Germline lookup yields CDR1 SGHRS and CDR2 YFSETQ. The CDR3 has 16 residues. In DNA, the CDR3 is TGCGCCAGCAGCTTGGGGTCGGCAGGGAATAACTATGGCTACACCTTC. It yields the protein CASSLGSAGNNYGYTF.